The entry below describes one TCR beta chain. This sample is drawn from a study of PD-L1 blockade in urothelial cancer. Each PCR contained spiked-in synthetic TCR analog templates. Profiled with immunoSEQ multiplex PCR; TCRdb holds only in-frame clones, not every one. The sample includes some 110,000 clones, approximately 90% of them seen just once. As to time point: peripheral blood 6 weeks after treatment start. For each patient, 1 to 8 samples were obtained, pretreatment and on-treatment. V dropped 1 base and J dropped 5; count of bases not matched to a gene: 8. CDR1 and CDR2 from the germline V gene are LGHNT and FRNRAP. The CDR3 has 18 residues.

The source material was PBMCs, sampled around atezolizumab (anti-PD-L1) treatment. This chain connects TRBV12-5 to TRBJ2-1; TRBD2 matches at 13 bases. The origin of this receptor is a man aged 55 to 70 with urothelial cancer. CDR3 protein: CASGLDETGLAGNNEQFF. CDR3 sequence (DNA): TGTGCTAGTGGTTTGGACGAGACGGGACTAGCGGGGAACAATGAGCAGTTCTTC.